These 24 T cell receptor beta chains share one sample of origin, sequenced in a study of CD8+ T cells in alopecia areata. Sequencing relied on a cDNA template that was reverse transcribed from extracted RNA. Data came from immunoSEQ multiplex PCR; TCRdb stores just in-frame clones and leaves some out. Altogether approximately 150,000 clones are present, 87% being singletons, with the ten largest covering around 15%. The material sequenced was CD8+ T cells sorted from blood, taken at week 0. The receptors here all came from a human donor with alopecia areata.

This chain joins TRBV30 and TRBJ2-7; 8 bases are a match to TRBD2. J was trimmed by 3 bases and V by 8 bases; bases with no gene match: 15. The CDR3 is made up of 15 amino acids. Germline V gene sequence: CDR1 GTSNPN, CDR2 SVGIG (reference sequence). CDR3 sequence (DNA): TGTGCCGGTGAACGGGGGGGCCTAGGAGTCTACGAGCAGTACTTC. Its translation is CAGERGGLGVYEQYF.

This chain links TRBV4-1 with TRBJ2-1, with a possible D match to TRBD1 (5 bases). The CDR3 totals 14 residues. V was trimmed by 3 bases and J by 8 bases, leaving 14 bases between them. CDR1 and CDR2 from the germline V gene are MGHRA and YSYEKL. The DNA of the CDR3 is TGCGCCAGCAGCCACCCAGGGCGTCGGGATGAGCAGTTCTTC. Translating it yields CASSHPGRRDEQFF.

The V call is TRBV6-5, the J call TRBJ2-1; 7 bases line up with TRBD1. The CDR3 runs to 13 residues. CDR1 is MNHEY, CDR2 SVGAGI, per germline. V gave up 4 bases and J gave up 10 bases; unmatched junction bases: 7. CDR3 amino acids: CASSFGTVGEQFF. The CDR3, as DNA: TGTGCCAGCAGTTTCGGGACAGTCGGCGAGCAGTTCTTC.

The chain joins TRBV6-1 to TRBJ2-2; a possible D gene is TRBD1 (5 bases). The V end was cut by 3 bases, the J end by 2 bases, with 10 bases between. The CDR3 is 15 amino acids. Germline-derived CDR1 and CDR2 are MNHNS and SASEGT. The CDR3 coding sequence is TGTGCCAGCAGTGAGGACACCCTAAACACCGGGGAGCTGTTTTTT. The encoded protein is CASSEDTLNTGELFF.

The chain's CDR3 is CASSYGPNTGELFF. CDR3 DNA sequence: TGTGCCAGCAGCTACGGACCGAACACCGGGGAGCTGTTTTTT. The chain employs TRBV5-5 and TRBJ2-2; D is uncertain. The CDR3 consists of 14 residues. From germline, CDR1 is SGHKS and CDR2 YYEKEE (reference sequence). The germline V and J ends were trimmed by 3 bases and 0 bases, with 6 bases remaining between them.

In its sample, this clone was seen once. This sequence joins TRBV5-8 and TRBJ1-1, with TRBD1 matching 8 bases. The CDR3 spans 16 residues. Looked up from germline, CDR1 is SGHTS and CDR2 is YDEGEE. V was pared by 2 bases and J by 0 bases, with 6 bases of the junction left unmatched. In DNA, the CDR3 is TGTGCCAGCAGCTTAGGAACAGGGGGAATGAACACTGAAGCTTTCTTT. Translation: CASSLGTGGMNTEAFF.

The V call is TRBV7-8, the J call TRBJ2-7; 9 bases align to TRBD2. Germline assignment: CDR1 SGHVS and CDR2 FQNEAQ. Trimming at V came to 1 base and at J to 6 bases, leaving 4 bases not matched to a gene. The CDR3 totals 14 residues. CDR3 protein: CASSLEGAGGEQYF. In nucleotides, the CDR3 is TGTGCCAGCAGCTTAGAAGGAGCGGGAGGCGAGCAGTACTTC.

The rearrangement joins TRBV7-3 to TRBJ2-3; the D is unclear. Germline loops: CDR1 SGHTA, CDR2 FQGTGA. V was cut by 5 bases and J by 4 bases, with 19 bases left in between. This CDR3 region has 16 residues. The CDR3 loop is CASSPSGEFSSDTQYF. CDR3 coding DNA: TGTGCCAGCAGCCCAAGTGGGGAATTCTCATCAGATACGCAGTATTTT.

The rearrangement joins TRBV14 to TRBJ2-7; tentatively, D is TRBD2 (6 bases). V was clipped by 4 bases and J by 4 bases, with 17 bases between them. CDR3 length equals 15 residues. Germline CDR1 and CDR2: SGHDN and FVKESK. CDR3 DNA: TGTGCCAGCAGCCCTCGACTAGGAAGCCGTTACGAGCAGTACTTC. It is translated as CASSPRLGSRYEQYF.

The chain employs TRBV6-4 and TRBJ2-3, with 9 positions matching TRBD1. Per germline, CDR1 MRHNA and CDR2 SNTAGT. The CDR3 has 15 amino acids. Trimming removed 6 bases from V and 3 bases from J; junction bases left unmatched: 7. The CDR3 loop is CASSRTGGETDTQYF. The CDR3 coding sequence is TGTGCCAGCAGCCGAACAGGGGGCGAGACAGATACGCAGTATTTT.

This clone has just a few counts. The rearrangement uses TRBV29-1 and TRBJ2-1, with D hard to call. CDR1 and CDR2 (germline): SQVTM, ANQGSEA. Trimming removed 7 bases at V and 12 bases at J, with 13 bases between. The CDR3 sequence is 10 residues long. The CDR3 here is CSAADLGQFF. In nucleotides, the CDR3 is TGCAGCGCCGCGGACCTTGGGCAGTTCTTC.

Only one count was recorded for this clone. This chain connects TRBV7-8 to TRBJ2-7; the D is unclear. The length of the CDR3 is 13 residues. Between the trimmed V and J ends, which lost 5 bases and 7 bases, there was a span of 15 bases. Germline V gene lookup returns CDR1 SGHVS and CDR2 FQNEAQ. CDR3 loop: CASSLPLWPEQYF. CDR3 nucleotide sequence: TGTGCCAGCAGCCTCCCGCTTTGGCCGGAGCAGTACTTC.

J is TRBJ2-3 and V is TRBV2, with 8 bases lining up with TRBD2. The germline V gene has CDR1 SNHLY and CDR2 FYNNEI. The CDR3 runs 15 residues. The V and J ends lost 10 bases and 2 bases, in that order; junction bases with no gene match: 11. CDR3 amino acids: CATLEGTRTTDTQYF. The CDR3 DNA reads as TGTGCCACCCTAGAGGGGACTAGAACCACAGATACGCAGTATTTT.

The chain combines TRBV11-2 with TRBJ2-2; unclear D gene. The CDR3 contains 15 residues. Trimming shortened V by 1 base and J by 3 bases, and 9 bases separated the two germline ends. The V gene's germline CDR1 is SGHAT and CDR2 FQNNGV. As DNA, the CDR3 is TGTGCCAGCAGCTTAGGAGACTCGTACACCGGGGAGCTGTTTTTT. It specifies CASSLGDSYTGELFF.

This clone was seen a few times. The V gene is TRBV9, the J gene TRBJ2-7; D gene ambiguous. There are 14 residues in the CDR3. Germline CDR1 SGDLS, CDR2 YYNGEE. Trimming shortened V by 3 bases and J by 3 bases, and 13 bases separated the two germline ends. CDR3 coding DNA: TGTGCCAGCAGCGACCCGGGTGACGGCTACGAGCAGTACTTC. Translation gives CASSDPGDGYEQYF.

This chain links TRBV7-9 with TRBJ2-1, with 9 bases matching TRBD2. This CDR3 spans 14 amino acids. V shed 5 bases, J shed 8 bases, and the junction held 7 bases outside the gene matches. CDR1 and CDR2 from the germline V gene are SEHNR and FQNEAQ (reference sequence). Written as DNA, the CDR3 is TGTGCCAGCAGCCTTAGCGGGGGTCGGGATGAGCAGTTCTTC. This gives the protein CASSLSGGRDEQFF. The whole variable domain, remainder taken from reference TRBV7-9 and TRBJ2-1, is DTGVSQNPRHKITKRGQNVTFRCDPISEHNRLYWYRQTLGQGPEFLTYFQNEAQLEKSRLLSDRFSAERPKGSFSTLEIQRTEQGDSAMYLCASSLSGGRDEQFFGPGTRLTVL.

The chain recombines TRBV2 with TRBJ2-1; D not resolved. V lost 11 bases to trimming and J lost 9 bases, with 17 bases between them. Germline assignment: CDR1 SNHLY and CDR2 FYNNEI. The CDR3 extends over 12 amino acids. The CDR3 bases are TGTGCCGGTTCCGGATCGAGTAGTGAGCAGTTCTTC. It codes for CAGSGSSSEQFF.

V and J are TRBV7-3 and TRBJ2-7; a possible D gene is TRBD2 (5 bases). V was trimmed by 5 bases and J by 5 bases, leaving 16 bases between them. In germline, CDR1 is SGHTA, CDR2 FQGTGA. The CDR3 has 14 residues. DNA for the CDR3: TGTGCCAGCAGCCCCAACGGGAACCACAACGAGCAGTACTTC. The encoded protein is CASSPNGNHNEQYF.

V is TRBV19 and J is TRBJ1-1, with D unresolved. Germline lookup yields CDR1 LNHDA and CDR2 SQIVND (reference sequence). The CDR3 is 14 residues long. The ends were cut back, 4 bases at V and 1 base at J, with 10 bases in the middle. Written as DNA, the CDR3 is TGTGCCAGTAGTACCAGGACCGCGAACACTGAAGCTTTCTTT. Translated: CASSTRTANTEAFF.

J is TRBJ1-1 and V is TRBV30; 8 bases agree with TRBD1. Germline CDR1 is GTSNPN and CDR2 is SVGIG (reference sequence). The junction had 6 bases not matched to a gene; V was cut back by 8 bases and J by 4 bases. The CDR3 has 12 residues. The DNA for the CDR3 is TGTGCCAGCACGGACAGGGCCACTGAAGCTTTCTTT. This gives the protein CASTDRATEAFF.

V usage is TRBV7-2 and J usage is TRBJ2-7; TRBD2 matches at 8 bases. The CDR3 has 15 residues. Germline CDR1 is SGHTA and CDR2 is FQGNSA. Germline trimming cut 5 bases from V and 2 bases from J; bases unmatched to any gene: 8. CDR3 sequence reads: CASSPGGLGAYEQYF. The CDR3 nucleotides are TGTGCCAGCAGCCCCGGGGGACTAGGCGCCTACGAGCAGTACTTC.

The gene calls are TRBV29-1 and TRBJ2-7, with D perhaps matching TRBD1 (6 bases). The CDR3 length is 14 residues. V was shortened by 6 bases and J by 1 base, with 16 bases between the two germline ends. CDR1 is SQVTM and CDR2 is ANQGSEA in the germline V gene. CDR3 sequence reads: CSVDGGVSSYEQYF. The CDR3 DNA sequence: TGCAGCGTGGATGGGGGCGTAAGTTCCTACGAGCAGTACTTC.

This chain joins TRBV7-8 and TRBJ2-7; D perhaps matches TRBD2 (5 bases). The V end was cut by 1 base, the J end by 2 bases, with 12 bases between. CDR1 and CDR2 from the germline V gene are SGHVS and FQNEAQ. The CDR3 length is 15 residues. CDR3 in DNA: TGTGCCAGCAGCTTAGTTGGAGGAAGAGCCTACGAGCAGTACTTC. It is translated as CASSLVGGRAYEQYF.

The chain combines TRBV7-6 with TRBJ1-1; TRBD1 aligns across 9 bases. The CDR3 sequence is 16 residues long. CDR1 SGHVS and CDR2 FNYEAQ come from the germline V gene. The trim removed 1 base at V and 8 bases at J, leaving 11 bases unmatched. Here the CDR3 DNA reads TGTGCCAGCAGCTTAGGTTCCGGGACAGGGCTTTCGGAAGCTTTCTTT. It codes for CASSLGSGTGLSEAFF.